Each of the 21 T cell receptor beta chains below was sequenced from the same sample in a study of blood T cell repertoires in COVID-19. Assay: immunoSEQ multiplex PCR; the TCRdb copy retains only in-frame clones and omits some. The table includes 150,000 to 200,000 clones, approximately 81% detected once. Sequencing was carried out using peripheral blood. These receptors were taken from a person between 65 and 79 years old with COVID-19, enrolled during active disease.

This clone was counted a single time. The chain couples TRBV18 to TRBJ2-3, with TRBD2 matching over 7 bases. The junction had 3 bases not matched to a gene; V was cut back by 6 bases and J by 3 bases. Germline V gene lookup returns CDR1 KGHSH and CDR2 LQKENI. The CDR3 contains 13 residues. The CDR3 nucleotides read TGTGCCAGCTCGACCGGGGGGACAGATACGCAGTATTTT. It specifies CASSTGGTDTQYF. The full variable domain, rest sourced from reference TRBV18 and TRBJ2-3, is NAGVMQNPRHLVRRRGQEARLRCSPMKGHSHVYWYRQLPEEGLKFMVYLQKENIIDESGMPKERFSAEFPKEGPSILRIQQVVRGDSAAYFCASSTGGTDTQYFGPGTRLTVL.

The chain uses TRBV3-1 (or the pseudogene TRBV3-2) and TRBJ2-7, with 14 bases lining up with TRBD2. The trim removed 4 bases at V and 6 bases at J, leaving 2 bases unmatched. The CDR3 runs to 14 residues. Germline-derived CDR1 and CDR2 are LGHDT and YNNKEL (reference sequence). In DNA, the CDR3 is TGTGCCAGCAGCCGGACTAGCGGGAGGAGCGAGCAGTACTTC. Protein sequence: CASSRTSGRSEQYF.

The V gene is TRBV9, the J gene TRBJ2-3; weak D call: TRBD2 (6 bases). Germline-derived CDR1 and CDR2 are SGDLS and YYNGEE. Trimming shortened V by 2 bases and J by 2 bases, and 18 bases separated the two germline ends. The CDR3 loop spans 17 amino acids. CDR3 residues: CASSVSGPRGSTDTQYF. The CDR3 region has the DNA TGTGCCAGCAGCGTTTCGGGGCCCCGGGGGTCCACAGATACGCAGTATTTT.

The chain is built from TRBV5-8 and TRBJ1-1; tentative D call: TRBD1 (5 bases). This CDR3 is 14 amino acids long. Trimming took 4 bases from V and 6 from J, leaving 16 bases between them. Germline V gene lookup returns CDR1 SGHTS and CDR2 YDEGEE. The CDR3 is CASSARTSGAEAFF. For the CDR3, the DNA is TGTGCCAGCAGCGCGAGGACATCTGGGGCTGAAGCTTTCTTT.

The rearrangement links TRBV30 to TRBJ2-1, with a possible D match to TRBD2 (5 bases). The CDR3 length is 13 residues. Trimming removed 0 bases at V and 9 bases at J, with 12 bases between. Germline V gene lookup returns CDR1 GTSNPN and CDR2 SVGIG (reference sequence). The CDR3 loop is CAWSVSQAGEQFF. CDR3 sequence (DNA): TGTGCCTGGAGTGTATCGCAGGCGGGTGAGCAGTTCTTC.

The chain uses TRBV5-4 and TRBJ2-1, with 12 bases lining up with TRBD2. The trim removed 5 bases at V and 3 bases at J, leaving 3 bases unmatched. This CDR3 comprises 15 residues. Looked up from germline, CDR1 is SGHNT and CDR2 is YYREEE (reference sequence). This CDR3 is CASRLTSGSYNEQFF. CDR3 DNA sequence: TGTGCCAGCAGACTGACTAGCGGGAGCTACAATGAGCAGTTCTTC. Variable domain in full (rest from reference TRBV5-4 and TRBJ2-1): ETGVTQSPTHLIKTRGQQVTLRCSSQSGHNTVSWYQQALGQGPQFIFQYYREEENGRGNFPPRFSGLQFPNYSSELNVNALELDDSALYLCASRLTSGSYNEQFFGPGTRLTVL.

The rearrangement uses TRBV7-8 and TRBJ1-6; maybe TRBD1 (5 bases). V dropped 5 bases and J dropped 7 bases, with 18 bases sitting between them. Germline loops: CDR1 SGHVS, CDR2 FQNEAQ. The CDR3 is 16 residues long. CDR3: CASSETFGHVNSPLHF. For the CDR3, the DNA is TGTGCCAGCAGCGAGACTTTTGGACATGTCAATTCACCCCTCCACTTT.

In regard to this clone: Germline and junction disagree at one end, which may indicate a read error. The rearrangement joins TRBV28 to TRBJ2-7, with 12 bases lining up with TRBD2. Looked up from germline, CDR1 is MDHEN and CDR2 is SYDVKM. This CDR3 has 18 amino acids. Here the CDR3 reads CASSFPSLAGGPSHEQYF. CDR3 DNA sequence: TGTGCCAGCAGTTTTCCTAGCCTAGCGGGGGGGCCCTCCCACGAGCAGTACTTC.

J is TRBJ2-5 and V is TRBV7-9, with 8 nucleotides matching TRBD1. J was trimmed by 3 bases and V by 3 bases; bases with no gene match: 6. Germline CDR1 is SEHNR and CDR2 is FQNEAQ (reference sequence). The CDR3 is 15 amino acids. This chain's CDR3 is CASSFRQGLKETQYF. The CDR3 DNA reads TGTGCCAGCAGCTTCCGACAGGGGCTTAAAGAGACCCAGTACTTC.

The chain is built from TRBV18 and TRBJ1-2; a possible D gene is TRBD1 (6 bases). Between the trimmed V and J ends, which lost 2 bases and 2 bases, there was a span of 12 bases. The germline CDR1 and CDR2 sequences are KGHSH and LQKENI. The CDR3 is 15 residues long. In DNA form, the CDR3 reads TGTGCCAGCTCACCAGAGGGGCAGGGGAACTATGGCTACACCTTC. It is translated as CASSPEGQGNYGYTF.

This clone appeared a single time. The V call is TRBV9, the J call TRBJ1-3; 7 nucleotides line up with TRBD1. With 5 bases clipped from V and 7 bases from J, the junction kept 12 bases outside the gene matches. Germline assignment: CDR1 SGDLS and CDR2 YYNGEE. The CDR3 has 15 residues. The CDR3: CASSASPGQLNTIYF. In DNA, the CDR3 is TGTGCCAGCAGTGCATCGCCGGGACAGTTGAACACCATATATTTT.

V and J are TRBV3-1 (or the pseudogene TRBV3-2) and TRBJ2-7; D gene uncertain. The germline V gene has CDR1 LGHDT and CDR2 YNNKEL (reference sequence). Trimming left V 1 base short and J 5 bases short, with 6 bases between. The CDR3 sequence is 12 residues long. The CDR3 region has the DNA TGTGCCAGCAGCCAAGTTCAGGACGAGCAGTACTTC. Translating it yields CASSQVQDEQYF.

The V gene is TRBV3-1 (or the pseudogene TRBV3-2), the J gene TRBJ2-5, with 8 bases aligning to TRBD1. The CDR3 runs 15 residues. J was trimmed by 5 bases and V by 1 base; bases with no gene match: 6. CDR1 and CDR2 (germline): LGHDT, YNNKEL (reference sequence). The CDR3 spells CASSQGQGAGETQYF. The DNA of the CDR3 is TGTGCCAGCAGCCAAGGTCAGGGGGCCGGCGAGACCCAGTACTTC.

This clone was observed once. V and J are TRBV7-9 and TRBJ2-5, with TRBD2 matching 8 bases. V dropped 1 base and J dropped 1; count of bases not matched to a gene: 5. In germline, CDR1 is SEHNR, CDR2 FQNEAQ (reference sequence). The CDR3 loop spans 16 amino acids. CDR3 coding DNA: TGTGCCAGCAGCTTAGGAAGCGGGGGCCCCCAAGAGACCCAGTACTTC. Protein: CASSLGSGGPQETQYF.

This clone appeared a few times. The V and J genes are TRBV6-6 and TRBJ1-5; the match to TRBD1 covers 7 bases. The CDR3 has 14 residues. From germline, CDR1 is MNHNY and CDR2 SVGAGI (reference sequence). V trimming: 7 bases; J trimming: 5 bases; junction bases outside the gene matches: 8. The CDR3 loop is CASTAQGKDQPQHF. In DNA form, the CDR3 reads TGTGCCAGCACCGCACAGGGGAAGGATCAGCCCCAGCATTTT.

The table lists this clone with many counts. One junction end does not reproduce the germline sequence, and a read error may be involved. For the CDR3, the DNA is TGTGCCAGCAGTGAATGGCCGACAGGGCTGAAGTTC. Translation: CASSEWPTGLKF. This rearrangement joins TRBV6-1 to TRBJ2-7; 7 nucleotides align to TRBD1. Looked up from germline, CDR1 is MNHNS and CDR2 is SASEGT. The CDR3 extends over 12 amino acids.

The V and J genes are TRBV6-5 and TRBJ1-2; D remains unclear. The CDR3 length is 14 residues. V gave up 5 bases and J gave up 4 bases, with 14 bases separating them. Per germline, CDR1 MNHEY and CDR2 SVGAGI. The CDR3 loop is CASSPREPGYGYTF. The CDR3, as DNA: TGTGCCAGCAGTCCACGGGAGCCTGGCTATGGCTACACCTTC.

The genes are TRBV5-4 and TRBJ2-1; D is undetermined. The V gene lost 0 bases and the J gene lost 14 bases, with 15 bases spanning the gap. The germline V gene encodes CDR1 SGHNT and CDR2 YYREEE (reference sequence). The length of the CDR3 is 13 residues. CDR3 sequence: CASSLGQRTAEFF. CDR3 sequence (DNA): TGTGCCAGCAGCTTGGGTCAGAGAACAGCCGAGTTCTTC.

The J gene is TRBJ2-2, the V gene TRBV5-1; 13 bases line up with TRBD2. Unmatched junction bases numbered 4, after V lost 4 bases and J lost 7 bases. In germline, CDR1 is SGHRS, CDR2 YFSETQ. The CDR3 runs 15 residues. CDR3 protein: CASSQGLAGVGELFF. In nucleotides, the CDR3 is TGCGCCAGCAGCCAAGGACTAGCGGGGGTCGGGGAGCTGTTTTTT. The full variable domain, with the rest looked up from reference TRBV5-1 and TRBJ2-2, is KAGVTQTPRYLIKTRGQQVTLSCSPISGHRSVSWYQQTPGQGLQFLFEYFSETQRNKGNFPGRFSGRQFSNSRSEMNVSTLELGDSALYLCASSQGLAGVGELFFGEGSRLTVL.

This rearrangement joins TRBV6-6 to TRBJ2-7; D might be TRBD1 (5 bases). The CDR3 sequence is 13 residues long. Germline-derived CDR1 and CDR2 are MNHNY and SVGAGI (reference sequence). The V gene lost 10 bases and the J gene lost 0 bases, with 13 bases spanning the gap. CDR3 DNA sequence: TGTGCCACCGACAGCCAAGACTCCTACGAGCAGTACTTC. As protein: CATDSQDSYEQYF.

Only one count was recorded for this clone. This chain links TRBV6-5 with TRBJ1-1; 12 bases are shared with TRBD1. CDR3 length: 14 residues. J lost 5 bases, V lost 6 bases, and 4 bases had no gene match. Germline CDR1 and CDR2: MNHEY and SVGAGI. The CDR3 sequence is CASRGQGAWTEAFF. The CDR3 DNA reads TGTGCCAGCAGGGGACAGGGGGCTTGGACTGAAGCTTTCTTT.